The 28 T cell receptor beta chains below were found in one sample sequenced in a study of CD8 T cells in Susac syndrome. RNA in amounts of roughly 0.5 to 1 ug was reverse transcribed with random hexamers. TCRdb reanalysed the immunoSEQ multiplex PCR reads using MiXCR and keeps one entry per CDR3 protein. The sample carries about 300,000 distinct CDR3 sequences, roughly 81% recorded once. Sequencing used CD8+ T cells from PBMCs. These receptors were taken from a human donor with multiple sclerosis.

This chain connects TRBV30 to TRBJ1-1, with 9 bases matching TRBD1. This CDR3 is 15 amino acids long. V lost 3 bases to trimming and J lost 6 bases; unmatched junction nucleotides: 11. Germline V gene lookup returns CDR1 GTSNPN and CDR2 SVGIG (reference sequence). The CDR3 DNA reads TGTGCCTGGAGCGGCCTGGGACAGGGAAGCTCTGAAGCTTTCTTT. Protein: CAWSGLGQGSSEAFF.

The chain combines TRBV5-6 with TRBJ2-1; 11 positions match TRBD2. V was clipped by 1 base and J by 7 bases; unmatched bases: 4. This CDR3 comprises 15 residues. Germline CDR1 reads SGHDT; CDR2 reads YYEEEE. The CDR3 DNA reads TGTGCCAGCAGCTTGACTAGCGGGAGACAGAATGAGCAGTTCTTC. Translating gives CASSLTSGRQNEQFF.

This chain uses TRBV28 with TRBJ2-5; D may be TRBD2 (5 bases). This CDR3 is 15 amino acids long. V lost 6 bases and J lost 4, with 18 bases in between. The germline V gene encodes CDR1 MDHEN and CDR2 SYDVKM. The CDR3 loop is CASRISTGSVETQYF. DNA of the CDR3: TGTGCCAGCAGAATCAGTACGGGATCCGTAGAGACCCAGTACTTC.

The gene calls are TRBV11-2 and TRBJ2-3; the D is unclear. CDR1 is SGHAT and CDR2 is FQNNGV in the germline V gene. Trimming took 0 bases from V and 0 from J, leaving 7 bases between them. This CDR3 has 15 residues. Here the CDR3 reads CASSLEYHSTDTQYF. In DNA form, the CDR3 reads TGTGCCAGCAGCTTAGAATACCATAGCACAGATACGCAGTATTTT.

This chain uses TRBV27 with TRBJ2-7, with 12 bases fitting TRBD1. CDR1 and CDR2 from the germline V gene are MNHEY and SMNVEV (reference sequence). The CDR3 runs to 17 residues. V was clipped by 6 bases and J by 2 bases; unmatched bases: 11. CDR3 sequence (DNA): TGTGCCAGCAGGGGGGACAGGGGGCTGAGACTTGCCTACGAGCAGTACTTC. It codes for CASRGDRGLRLAYEQYF.

The rearrangement uses TRBV5-6 and TRBJ2-7; 7 bases are shared with TRBD2. CDR1 is SGHDT, CDR2 YYEEEE, per germline. V shed 0 bases, J shed 6 bases, and the junction held 12 bases outside the gene matches. This CDR3 has 16 amino acids. The CDR3 here is CASSLDGLDMGSEQYF. CDR3 in DNA: TGTGCCAGCAGCTTGGATGGACTAGATATGGGCTCCGAGCAGTACTTC.

The rearrangement links TRBV10-3 to TRBJ2-2, with TRBD2 matching 11 bases. The length of the CDR3 is 16 residues. The V segment lost 3 bases and the J segment 4 bases; nucleotides outside the gene matches: 4. From germline, CDR1 is ENHRY and CDR2 SYGVKD. The CDR3: CAISDPGTSGTGELFF. CDR3 bases: TGTGCCATCAGTGACCCCGGGACTAGCGGCACCGGGGAGCTGTTTTTT.

V usage is TRBV11-2 and J usage is TRBJ2-1; tentatively, D is TRBD2 (6 bases). V lost 1 base, J lost 3 bases, and 16 bases lay in between. This CDR3 has 17 residues. Germline loops: CDR1 SGHAT, CDR2 FQNNGV. For the CDR3, the DNA is TGTGCCAGCAGCTTAGTAGGTGGACTAACACACTACAATGAGCAGTTCTTC. This gives the protein CASSLVGGLTHYNEQFF.

This chain uses TRBV19 with TRBJ2-1; D not certain. CDR1 and CDR2 from the germline V gene are LNHDA and SQIVND (reference sequence). V was shortened by 5 bases and J by 11 bases, with 10 bases between the two germline ends. The CDR3 length is 11 residues. CDR3 sequence (DNA): TGTGCCAGTAGTCTCGCCGCTAAGCAGTTCTTC. It codes for CASSLAAKQFF.

The CDR3 DNA sequence: TGTGCCAGCAGCCAACAGTCCGATCCCCTTGGTTCACCCCTCCACTTT. Protein product: CASSQQSDPLGSPLHF. The V gene is TRBV3-1, the J gene TRBJ1-6; no reliable D call. Germline V gene data show CDR1 as LGHDT and CDR2 as YNNKEL (reference sequence). The V gene lost 2 bases and the J gene lost 9 bases, with 17 bases spanning the gap. The CDR3 is 16 residues long.

Concerning this clonotype: One end of the junction varies from germline; a read error may be responsible. This chain joins TRBV7-7 and TRBJ2-6; D possibly corresponds to TRBD1 (5 bases). Per the germline V gene, CDR1 is SSHAT and CDR2 is FNYEAQ (reference sequence). The CDR3 has 19 amino acids. The CDR3 here is CASSSRFVGLSSGANVLTF. CDR3 nucleotides: TGTGCTAGCAGCTCACGGTTTGTGGGGCTATCCTCTGGGGCCAACGTCCTGACTTTC.

The chain recombines TRBV6-1 with TRBJ2-7; D perhaps matches TRBD1 (5 bases). The length of the CDR3 is 14 residues. The germline gives CDR1 MNHNS, CDR2 SASEGT. The germline V and J ends were trimmed by 8 bases and 5 bases, with 19 bases remaining between them. The CDR3 coding sequence is TGTGCCAGCCGAACAGGCGTGGTGATTAACGAGCAGTACTTC. Translation: CASRTGVVINEQYF.

The CDR3 here is CASRGGTAYEQYF. The CDR3 nucleotides read TGTGCCAGCAGGGGGGGGACGGCCTACGAGCAGTACTTC. The chain carries TRBV6-6 and TRBJ2-7; 7 bases align to TRBD2. After removal of 6 bases from V and 2 bases from J, the junction contained 4 bases not matched to a gene. CDR1 and CDR2 from the germline V gene are MNHNY and SVGAGI (reference sequence). This CDR3 comprises 13 residues.

This clonotype occurred once. J is TRBJ2-1 and V is TRBV5-6; no reliable D call. Per germline, CDR1 SGHDT and CDR2 YYEEEE. V was pared by 0 bases and J by 8 bases, with 6 bases between. The CDR3 contains 12 residues. The CDR3 DNA is TGTGCCAGCAGCTTGGGTATCCATGAGCAGTTCTTC. It encodes CASSLGIHEQFF.

This chain joins TRBV7-9 and TRBJ1-2, with 7 positions matching TRBD1. This CDR3 has 16 amino acids. V lost 5 bases and J lost 3; bases outside the gene matches: 12. Germline loops: CDR1 SEHNR, CDR2 FQNEAQ (reference sequence). CDR3: CASSPWDSLLDYGYTF. CDR3 sequence (DNA): TGTGCCAGCAGCCCTTGGGACAGCCTCCTGGACTATGGCTACACCTTC. The whole variable domain, remainder taken from reference TRBV7-9 and TRBJ1-2, is DTGVSQNPRHKITKRGQNVTFRCDPISEHNRLYWYRQTLGQGPEFLTYFQNEAQLEKSRLLSDRFSAERPKGSFSTLEIQRTEQGDSAMYLCASSPWDSLLDYGYTFGSGTRLTVV.

The chain employs TRBV5-4 and TRBJ2-5, with D unresolved. The length of the CDR3 is 12 residues. Germline-derived CDR1 and CDR2 are SGHNT and YYREEE (reference sequence). V was pared by 3 bases and J by 5 bases, with 8 bases between. Written as DNA, the CDR3 is TGTGCCAGCAGCTATAATGCGGAGACCCAGTACTTC. It encodes CASSYNAETQYF.

The chain recombines TRBV6-1 with TRBJ1-2; D remains ambiguous. V lost 4 bases and J lost 5, with 14 bases in between. The CDR3 has 14 amino acids. CDR1 and CDR2 from the germline V gene are MNHNS and SASEGT. The CDR3 DNA reads as TGTGCCAGCAGTGCCCGGGATACTGATTATGGCTACACCTTC. Translating it yields CASSARDTDYGYTF.

In the case of this clonotype: One end of the junction varies from germline; a read error may be responsible. The J gene is TRBJ2-5, the V gene TRBV27, with D perhaps matching TRBD2 (6 bases). Germline lookup yields CDR1 MNHEY and CDR2 SMNVEV (reference sequence). CDR3 size: 14 residues. This chain's CDR3 is CSSSFLAGQETQYF. As DNA, the CDR3 is TGTTCCAGCAGTTTCCTGGCGGGACAAGAGACCCAGTACTTC.

The rearrangement joins TRBV7-6 to TRBJ2-1; 7 positions match TRBD2. The CDR3 extends over 15 amino acids. V shed 1 base and J 3 bases; nucleotides not matched to a gene: 3. Per germline, CDR1 SGHVS and CDR2 FNYEAQ. CDR3: CASSLGAGFYNEQFF. CDR3 bases: TGTGCCAGCAGCTTAGGAGCGGGATTCTACAATGAGCAGTTCTTC.

This clonotype was seen a single time. The chain is built from TRBV11-2 and TRBJ2-1; 7 bases are shared with TRBD2. The germline V gene encodes CDR1 SGHAT and CDR2 FQNNGV. The CDR3 covers 14 residues. V was clipped by 4 bases and J by 5 bases; unmatched bases: 5. This CDR3 reads CASSSRLANNEQFF. Written as DNA, the CDR3 is TGTGCCAGCAGCTCTAGACTAGCCAACAATGAGCAGTTCTTC.

CDR3 nucleotides: TGCAGTGCTAGGGACAGCTACACCGGGGAGCTGTTTTTT. Translated: CSARDSYTGELFF. J is TRBJ2-2 and V is TRBV20-1; maybe TRBD1 (6 bases). The CDR3 is made up of 13 amino acids. Trimming removed 3 bases from V and 3 bases from J, with 8 bases in between. From germline, CDR1 is DFQATT and CDR2 SNEGSKA (reference sequence).

In regard to this clonotype: One end of the junction fails to match germline, which may point to a read error. In nucleotides, the CDR3 is TGTGCCTGGAGCGACTTCTGGGGGAAGAGCAGTCAGCCCCAGCATTTT. It yields the protein CAWSDFWGKSSQPQHF. This chain uses TRBV30 with TRBJ1-5, with D maybe TRBD1 (5 bases). Germline V gives CDR1 GTSNPN, CDR2 SVGIG (reference sequence). The CDR3 runs to 16 residues.

This clonotype was recorded a few times. The genes are TRBV27 and TRBJ2-7; D remains ambiguous. The CDR3 totals 13 residues. Trimming left V 3 bases short and J 0 bases short, with 6 bases between. The germline CDR1 and CDR2 sequences are MNHEY and SMNVEV (reference sequence). The CDR3 loop reads CASSFSSSYEQYF. The DNA for the CDR3 is TGTGCCAGCAGTTTTTCGAGCTCCTACGAGCAGTACTTC.

The gene calls are TRBV7-8 and TRBJ1-5; 8 bases fit TRBD1. Unmatched junction bases numbered 11, after V lost 3 bases and J lost 1 base. The CDR3 consists of 18 residues. Germline CDR1 is SGHVS and CDR2 is FQNEAQ. The CDR3 coding sequence is TGTGCCAGCAGCTTCAACCCCCCCTGGACAGGGAGCAATCAGCCCCAGCATTTT. Amino acid sequence: CASSFNPPWTGSNQPQHF.

The chain is built from TRBV9 and TRBJ2-7, with 9 bases that match TRBD2. V was clipped by 0 bases and J by 6 bases; unmatched bases: 13. Germline V lookup: CDR1 SGDLS, CDR2 YYNGEE. CDR3 size: 17 residues. The DNA of the CDR3 is TGTGCCAGCAGCGTAGGGTACCAGGGCGGGAGGGCCAGCGAGCAGTACTTC. This sequence encodes CASSVGYQGGRASEQYF.

This clonotype was observed once. CDR3 loop: CASSDRTGETYGYTF. As DNA, the CDR3 is TGTGCCAGTAGTGACCGGACAGGGGAGACTTATGGCTACACCTTC. V usage is TRBV19 and J usage is TRBJ1-2; 9 bases are shared with TRBD1. CDR3 length: 15 residues. Germline assignment: CDR1 LNHDA and CDR2 SQIVND (reference sequence). Unmatched junction bases numbered 9, after V lost 5 bases and J lost 5 bases. Supplemented by reference TRBV19 and TRBJ1-2, the full variable domain reads DGGITQSPKYLFRKEGQNVTLSCEQNLNHDAMYWYRQDPGQGLRLIYYSQIVNDFQKGDIAEGYSVSREKKESFPLTVTSAQKNPTAFYLCASSDRTGETYGYTFGSGTRLTVV.

CDR3 loop: CASRAMNTGELFF. CDR3 nucleotides: TGTGCCAGCAGGGCCATGAACACCGGGGAGCTGTTTTTT. The J gene is TRBJ2-2, the V gene TRBV6-2 or TRBV6-3, with D unclear. The CDR3 is 13 amino acids. V lost 6 bases, J lost 1 base, and 6 bases lay in between. From germline, CDR1 is MNHEY and CDR2 SVGEGT.

The chain employs TRBV5-1 and TRBJ2-3; the match to TRBD2 covers 10 bases. CDR3 length equals 17 residues. The J segment lost 3 bases and the V segment lost 2 bases, leaving 9 bases of the junction unmatched. Germline values: CDR1 SGHRS, CDR2 YFSETQ. The CDR3 spells CASSFREREGPTDTQYF. CDR3 coding DNA: TGCGCCAGCAGCTTCCGAGAGCGGGAGGGCCCGACAGATACGCAGTATTTT. The full variable domain, rest sourced from reference TRBV5-1 and TRBJ2-3, is KAGVTQTPRYLIKTRGQQVTLSCSPISGHRSVSWYQQTPGQGLQFLFEYFSETQRNKGNFPGRFSGRQFSNSRSEMNVSTLELGDSALYLCASSFREREGPTDTQYFGPGTRLTVL.